These T cell receptor beta chains were read from a single sample in a study of breast tumors, draining lymph nodes, adjacent tissues. TCRdb passed the multiplex PCR reads through MiXCR, listing each CDR3 protein once. The sample lists tens of thousands of distinct CDR3 sequences; approximately 29% were seen once. Material: axillary lymph node tissue. The receptors derive from a female donor with breast cancer. Some clones in this sample may be carry-over from other donors' samples. Both conserved end residues are part of each CDR3. The order of the fields is V gene, J gene, CDR3 protein.

TRBV7-3	TRBJ2-1	CASSKQGSPLAGVGIGNEQFF
TRBV5-1	TRBJ2-7	CASSRDRTTYEQYF
TRBV5-4	TRBJ1-1	CASGGQLNTEAFF
TRBV7-9	TRBJ2-6	CASSGFRSQEAGANVLTF
TRBV9	TRBJ2-2	CASMKRANTGELFF
TRBV30	TRBJ1-1	CAWSVPWHRGEAFF
TRBV20-1	TRBJ2-7	CSAREGLAGAWDEQYF
TRBV18	TRBJ1-5	CASSFGGGDQPQHF
TRBV5-1	TRBJ1-2	CASSLERAESNYGYTF
TRBV2	TRBJ1-2	CASSTQGSYGYTF
TRBV19	TRBJ2-4	CASSIRNIQYF
TRBV19	TRBJ1-2	CAGRASSGYTF
TRBV24-1	TRBJ1-2	CANYGYTF
TRBV14	TRBJ2-1	CASSQSSGNNEQFF
TRBV7-2	TRBJ2-1	CASSLGTSGINEQFF
TRBV20-1	TRBJ1-2	CSARDLAGQVYGYTF
TRBV7-2	TRBJ1-2	CASSLQDTYGYTF
TRBV6-2/TRBV6-3	TRBJ2-7	CASSYLGEQYF
TRBV7-2	TRBJ1-6	CASSSQGVVSYNSPLHF
TRBV11-3	TRBJ2-5	CASSLGSPTQETQYF
TRBV6-2/TRBV6-3	TRBJ2-3	CASSYATSGSSTDTQYF
TRBV27	TRBJ1-5	CASSLYRGLNGNQPQHF
TRBV20-1	TRBJ2-7	CSAINLALAYEQYF
TRBV7-9	TRBJ1-3	CASRDSKQLCRNTIYF